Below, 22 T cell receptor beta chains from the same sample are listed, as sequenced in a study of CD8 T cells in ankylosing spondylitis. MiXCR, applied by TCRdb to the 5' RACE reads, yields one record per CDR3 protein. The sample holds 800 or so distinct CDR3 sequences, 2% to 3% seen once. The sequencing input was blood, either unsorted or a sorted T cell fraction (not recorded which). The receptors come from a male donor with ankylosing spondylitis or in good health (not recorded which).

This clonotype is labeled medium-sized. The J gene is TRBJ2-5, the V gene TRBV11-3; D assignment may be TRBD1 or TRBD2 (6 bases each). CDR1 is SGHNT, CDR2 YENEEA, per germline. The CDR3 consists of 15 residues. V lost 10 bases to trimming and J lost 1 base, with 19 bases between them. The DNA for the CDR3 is TGTGCCACTGGGGGGCTAGACCCCACCCAAGAGACCCAGTACTTC. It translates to CATGGLDPTQETQYF.

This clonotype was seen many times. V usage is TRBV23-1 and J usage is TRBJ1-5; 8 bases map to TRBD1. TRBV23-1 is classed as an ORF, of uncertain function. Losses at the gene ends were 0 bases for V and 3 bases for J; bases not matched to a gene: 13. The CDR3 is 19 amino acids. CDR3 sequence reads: CASSQSPRYGQGANQPQHF. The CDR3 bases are TGCGCCAGCAGTCAATCGCCCCGGTACGGACAGGGCGCCAATCAGCCCCAGCATTTT.

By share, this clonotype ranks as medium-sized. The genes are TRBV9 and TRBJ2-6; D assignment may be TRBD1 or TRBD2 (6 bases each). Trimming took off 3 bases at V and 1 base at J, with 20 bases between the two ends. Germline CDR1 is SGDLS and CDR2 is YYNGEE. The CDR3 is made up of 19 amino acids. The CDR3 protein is CASSERAGVPESGANVLTF. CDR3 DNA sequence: TGTGCCAGCAGCGAGCGGGCAGGGGTTCCAGAGTCTGGGGCCAACGTCCTGACTTTC.

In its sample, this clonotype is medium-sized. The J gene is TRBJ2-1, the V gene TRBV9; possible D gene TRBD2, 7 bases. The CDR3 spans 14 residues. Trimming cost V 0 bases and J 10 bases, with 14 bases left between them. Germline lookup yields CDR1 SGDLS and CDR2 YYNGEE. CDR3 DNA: TGTGCCAGCAGCGTAGACGGGGGGCAAAGAGAGCAGTTCTTC. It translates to CASSVDGGQREQFF.

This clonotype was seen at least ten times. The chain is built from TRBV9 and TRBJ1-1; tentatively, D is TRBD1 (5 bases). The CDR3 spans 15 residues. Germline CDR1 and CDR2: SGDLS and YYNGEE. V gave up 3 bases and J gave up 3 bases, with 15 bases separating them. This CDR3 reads CASSDPGGVDTEAFF. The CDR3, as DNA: TGTGCCAGCAGCGATCCTGGGGGGGTTGACACTGAAGCTTTCTTT.

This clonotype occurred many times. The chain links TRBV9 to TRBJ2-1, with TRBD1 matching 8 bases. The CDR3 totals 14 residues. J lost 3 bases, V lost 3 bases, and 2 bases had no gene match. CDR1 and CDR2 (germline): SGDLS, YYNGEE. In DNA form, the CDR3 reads TGTGCCAGCAGCGGGACAGGGTACTACAATGAGCAGTTCTTC. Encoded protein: CASSGTGYYNEQFF.

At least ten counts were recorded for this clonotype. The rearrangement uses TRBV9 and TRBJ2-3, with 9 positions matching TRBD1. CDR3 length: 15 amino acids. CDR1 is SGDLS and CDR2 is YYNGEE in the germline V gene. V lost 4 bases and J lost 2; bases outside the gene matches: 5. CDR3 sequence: CASSYGTGFTDTQYF. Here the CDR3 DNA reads TGTGCCAGCAGCTACGGGACAGGGTTCACAGATACGCAGTATTTT.

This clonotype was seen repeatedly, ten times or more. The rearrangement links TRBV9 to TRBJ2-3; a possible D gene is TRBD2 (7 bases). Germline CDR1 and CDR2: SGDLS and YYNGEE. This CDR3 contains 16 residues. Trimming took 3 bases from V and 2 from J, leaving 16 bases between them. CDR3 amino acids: CASSASGAGATDTQYF. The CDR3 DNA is TGTGCCAGCAGCGCCTCTGGGGCGGGGGCCACAGATACGCAGTATTTT.

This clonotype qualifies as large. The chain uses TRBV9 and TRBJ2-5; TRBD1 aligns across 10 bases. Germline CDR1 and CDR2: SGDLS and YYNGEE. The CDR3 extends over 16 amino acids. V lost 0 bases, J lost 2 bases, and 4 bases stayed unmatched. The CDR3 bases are TGTGCCAGCAGCGTAGGGGACAGGGGTCCTCAAGAGACCCAGTACTTC. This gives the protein CASSVGDRGPQETQYF.

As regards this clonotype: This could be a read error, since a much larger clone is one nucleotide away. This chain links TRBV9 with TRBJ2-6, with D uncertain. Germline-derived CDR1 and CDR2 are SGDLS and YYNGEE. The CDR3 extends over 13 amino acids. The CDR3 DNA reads TGTGCCAGCACCGTCCCTGGGACCAACGTCCTGACTTTC. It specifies CASTVPGTNVLTF. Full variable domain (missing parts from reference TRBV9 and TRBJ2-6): DSGVTQTPKHLITATGQRVTLRCSPRSGDLSVYWYQQSLDQGLQFLIQYYNGEERAKGNILERFSAQQFPDLHSELNLSSLELGDSALYFCASTVPGTNVLTFGAGSRLTVL.

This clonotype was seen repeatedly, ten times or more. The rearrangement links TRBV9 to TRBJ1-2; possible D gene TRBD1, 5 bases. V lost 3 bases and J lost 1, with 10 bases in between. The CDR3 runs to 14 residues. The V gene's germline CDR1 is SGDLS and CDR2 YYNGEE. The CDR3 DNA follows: TGTGCCAGCAGCGACCGGGACCTTAACTATGGCTACACCTTC. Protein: CASSDRDLNYGYTF.

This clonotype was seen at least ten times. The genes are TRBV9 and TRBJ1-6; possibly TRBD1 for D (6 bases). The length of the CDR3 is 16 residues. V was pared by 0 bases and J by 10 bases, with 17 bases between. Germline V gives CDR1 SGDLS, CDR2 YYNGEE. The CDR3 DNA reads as TGTGCCAGCAGCGTAGCGGACAGCGGCGCAAACTCACCCCTCCACTTT. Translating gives CASSVADSGANSPLHF. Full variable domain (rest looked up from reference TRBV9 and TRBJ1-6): DSGVTQTPKHLITATGQRVTLRCSPRSGDLSVYWYQQSLDQGLQFLIQYYNGEERAKGNILERFSAQQFPDLHSELNLSSLELGDSALYFCASSVADSGANSPLHFGNGTRLTVT.

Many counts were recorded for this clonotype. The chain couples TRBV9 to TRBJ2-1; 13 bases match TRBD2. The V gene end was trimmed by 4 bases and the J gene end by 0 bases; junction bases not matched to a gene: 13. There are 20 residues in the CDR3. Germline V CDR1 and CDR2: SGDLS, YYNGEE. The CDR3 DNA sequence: TGTGCCAGCAGCTCTCCTCAAACTAGCGGGGGGGACAGCTCCTACAATGAGCAGTTCTTC. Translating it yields CASSSPQTSGGDSSYNEQFF.

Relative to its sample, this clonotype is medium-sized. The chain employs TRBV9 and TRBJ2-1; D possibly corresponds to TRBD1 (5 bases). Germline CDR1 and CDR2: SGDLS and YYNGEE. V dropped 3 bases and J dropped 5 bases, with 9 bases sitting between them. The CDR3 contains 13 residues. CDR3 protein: CASSATAHNEQFF. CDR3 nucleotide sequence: TGTGCCAGCAGCGCGACAGCTCACAATGAGCAGTTCTTC.

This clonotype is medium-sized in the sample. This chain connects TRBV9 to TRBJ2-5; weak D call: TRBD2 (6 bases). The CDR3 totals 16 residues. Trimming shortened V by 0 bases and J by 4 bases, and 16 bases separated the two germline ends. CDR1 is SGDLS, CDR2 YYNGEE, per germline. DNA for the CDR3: TGTGCCAGCAGCGTAGCTGGACGGGGGATGGGAGAGACCCAGTACTTC. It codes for CASSVAGRGMGETQYF.

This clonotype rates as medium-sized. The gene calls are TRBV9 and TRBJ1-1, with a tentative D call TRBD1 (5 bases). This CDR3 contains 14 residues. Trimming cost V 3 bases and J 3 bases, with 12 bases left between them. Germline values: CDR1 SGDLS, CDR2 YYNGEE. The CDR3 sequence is CASSAHGTDTEAFF. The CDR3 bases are TGTGCCAGCAGCGCCCACGGGACGGACACTGAAGCTTTCTTT.

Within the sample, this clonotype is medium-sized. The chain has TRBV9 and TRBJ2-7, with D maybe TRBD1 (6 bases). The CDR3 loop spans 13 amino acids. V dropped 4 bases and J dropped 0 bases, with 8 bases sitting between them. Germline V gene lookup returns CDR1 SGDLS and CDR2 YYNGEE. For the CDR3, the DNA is TGTGCCAGCAGCCCGACAGGCTCCTACGAGCAGTACTTC. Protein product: CASSPTGSYEQYF.

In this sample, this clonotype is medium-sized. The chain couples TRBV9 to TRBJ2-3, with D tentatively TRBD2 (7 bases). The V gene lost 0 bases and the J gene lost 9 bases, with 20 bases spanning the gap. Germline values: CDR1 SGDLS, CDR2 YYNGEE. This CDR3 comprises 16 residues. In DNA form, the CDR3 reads TGTGCCAGCAGCGTAGAGGGCGGGGGCTCGACCCAGACGCAGTATTTT. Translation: CASSVEGGGSTQTQYF.

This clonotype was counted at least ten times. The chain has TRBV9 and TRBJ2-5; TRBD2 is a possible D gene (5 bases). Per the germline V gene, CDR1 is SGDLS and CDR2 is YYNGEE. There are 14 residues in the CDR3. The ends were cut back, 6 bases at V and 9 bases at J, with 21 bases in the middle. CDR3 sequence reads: CASTPGGGRSAQYF. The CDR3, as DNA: TGTGCCAGCACCCCCGGAGGCGGGCGGTCGGCCCAGTACTTC.

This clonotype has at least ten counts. Written as DNA, the CDR3 is TGTGCCAGCAGCGTAGGGGCTAGCGGGGGCGAGACCCAGTACTTC. Translation gives CASSVGASGGETQYF. V usage is TRBV9 and J usage is TRBJ2-5, with 10 nucleotides matching TRBD2. Germline lookup yields CDR1 SGDLS and CDR2 YYNGEE. V lost 0 bases to trimming and J lost 5 bases; unmatched junction nucleotides: 4. This CDR3 is 15 amino acids long.

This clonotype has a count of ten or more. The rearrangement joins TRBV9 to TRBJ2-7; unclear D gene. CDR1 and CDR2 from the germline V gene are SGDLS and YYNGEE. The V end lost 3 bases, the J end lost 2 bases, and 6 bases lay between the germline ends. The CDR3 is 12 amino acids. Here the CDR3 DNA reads TGTGCCAGCAGCGCCCACCCCTACGAGCAGTACTTC. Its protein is CASSAHPYEQYF.

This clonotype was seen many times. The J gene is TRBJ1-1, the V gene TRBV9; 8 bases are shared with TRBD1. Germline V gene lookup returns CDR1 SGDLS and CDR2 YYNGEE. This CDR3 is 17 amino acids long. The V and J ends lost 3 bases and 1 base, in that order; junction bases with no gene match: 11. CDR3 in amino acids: CASSGRQGKASNTEAFF. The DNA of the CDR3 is TGTGCCAGCAGCGGCCGACAGGGGAAGGCTTCGAACACTGAAGCTTTCTTT.